This TCR beta chain was captured by sequencing in a study of blood T cell repertoires in COVID-19. Across the whole study: The United States, Italy and Spain provided the acute and convalescent COVID-19 samples. The analysed material was cDNA or gDNA that came from T cells, B-cell-depleted T cells, or PBMCs.

This CDR3 region has 15 residues. V lost 0 bases, J lost 6 bases, and 15 bases lay in between. CDR1 and CDR2 from the germline V gene are SGDLS and YYNGEE. In the original workflow: Quantification of nucleated cells was approximated via reference gene primer amplification. Here immunoSEQ multiplex PCR was the method, and the copy in TCRdb shows in-frame clones only, minus some. From that table come the V and J calls and clone size; the DNA was used to work out D and trimming. The repertoire has about 170,000 clones, approximately 90% of them found once; the top ten carry roughly 2%. The source of this sequence is a man over 45 who had recovered from COVID-19. This sequence joins TRBV9 and TRBJ1-1; D not certain. The sequenced sample was peripheral blood. The DNA of the CDR3 is TGTGCCAGCAGCGTAGGAGCCGCCGAATCTTCTGAAGCTTTCTTT. Protein sequence: CASSVGAAESSEAFF.